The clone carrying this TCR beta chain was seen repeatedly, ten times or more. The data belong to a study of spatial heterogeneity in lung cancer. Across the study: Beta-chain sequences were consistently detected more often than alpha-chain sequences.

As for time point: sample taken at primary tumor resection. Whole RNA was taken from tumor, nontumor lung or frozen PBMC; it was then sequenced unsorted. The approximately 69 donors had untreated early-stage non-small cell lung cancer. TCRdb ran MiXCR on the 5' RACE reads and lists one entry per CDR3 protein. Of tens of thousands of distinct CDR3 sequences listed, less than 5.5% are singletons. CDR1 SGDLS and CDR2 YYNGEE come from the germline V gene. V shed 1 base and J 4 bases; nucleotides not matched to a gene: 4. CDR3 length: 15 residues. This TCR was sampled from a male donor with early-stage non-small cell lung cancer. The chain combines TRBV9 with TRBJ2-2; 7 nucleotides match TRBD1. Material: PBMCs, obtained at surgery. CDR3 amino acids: CASSVMSGGTGELFF. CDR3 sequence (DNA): TGTGCCAGCAGCGTAATGTCAGGGGGCACCGGGGAGCTGTTTTTT.